Given below is one T cell receptor beta chain in context. This CDR3 is built from 15 residues. The germline CDR1 and CDR2 sequences are SGDLS and YYNGEE. V lost 3 bases, J lost 1 base, and 4 bases stayed unmatched. The sample is drawn from a study of T cells in tuberculosis. Study observations and caveats: Some low-affinity tetramer-binding T cells may be absent from this sample.

Method: immunoSEQ multiplex PCR; TCRdb's copy keeps in-frame clones and lacks some. The profile covers about 88,000 clones, with approximately 90% appearing a single time and under 2.5% taken by the ten largest. After thawing and overnight rest, PBMC were stained with GMM-loaded CD1B tetramer, viability dye and anti-CD3 for sorting. CD1B tetramers were loaded with Rhodococcus equi-derived C32 glucose monomycolate. Sequencing was performed on CD1b-GMM tetramer-negative cells sorted from PBMCs. The sequence came from an adult woman with latent tuberculosis. This chain joins TRBV9 and TRBJ2-1; TRBD2 matches 7 bases. CDR3 sequence (DNA): TGTGCCAGCAGCGAGTGGGGGGGATCCTACAATGAGCAGTTCTTC. The encoded protein is CASSEWGGSYNEQFF.